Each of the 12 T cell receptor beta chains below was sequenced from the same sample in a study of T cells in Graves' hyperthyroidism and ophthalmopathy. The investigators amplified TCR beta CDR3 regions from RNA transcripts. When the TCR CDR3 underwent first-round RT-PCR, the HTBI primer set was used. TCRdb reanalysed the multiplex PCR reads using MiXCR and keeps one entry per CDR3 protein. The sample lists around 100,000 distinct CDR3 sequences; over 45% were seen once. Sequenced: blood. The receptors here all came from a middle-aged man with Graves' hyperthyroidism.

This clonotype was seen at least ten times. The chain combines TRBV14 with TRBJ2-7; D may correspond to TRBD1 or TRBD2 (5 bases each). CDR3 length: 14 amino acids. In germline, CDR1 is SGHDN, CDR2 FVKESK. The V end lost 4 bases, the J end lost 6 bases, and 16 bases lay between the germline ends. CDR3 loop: CASSRGSTLAEQYF. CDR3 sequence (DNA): TGTGCCAGCAGCCGGGGGTCCACGCTCGCCGAGCAGTACTTC.

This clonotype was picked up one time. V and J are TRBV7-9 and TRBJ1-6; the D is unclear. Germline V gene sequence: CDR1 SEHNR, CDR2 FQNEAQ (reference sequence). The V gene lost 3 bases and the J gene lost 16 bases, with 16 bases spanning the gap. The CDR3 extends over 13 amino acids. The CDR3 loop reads CASSLSAYNSLHF. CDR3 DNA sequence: TGTGCCAGCAGCTTGTCCGCCTATAATTCACTCCACTTT.

CDR3 sequence (DNA): TGTGCCAGCAGTTCCTGGACAGGGGGTAACATTAGCTACACCTTC. It specifies CASSSWTGGNISYTF. The V gene is TRBV13, the J gene TRBJ1-2; 10 nucleotides align to TRBD1. V dropped 6 bases and J dropped 9; count of bases not matched to a gene: 13. CDR1 is PRHDT, CDR2 FYEKMQ, per germline (reference sequence). This CDR3 contains 15 residues.

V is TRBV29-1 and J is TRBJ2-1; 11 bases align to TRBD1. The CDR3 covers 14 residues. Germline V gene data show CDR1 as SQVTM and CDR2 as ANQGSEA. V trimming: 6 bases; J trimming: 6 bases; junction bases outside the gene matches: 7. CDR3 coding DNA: TGCAGCGTGGGGAAGGGACAGGGGGTCAATGAGCAGTTCTTC. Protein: CSVGKGQGVNEQFF.

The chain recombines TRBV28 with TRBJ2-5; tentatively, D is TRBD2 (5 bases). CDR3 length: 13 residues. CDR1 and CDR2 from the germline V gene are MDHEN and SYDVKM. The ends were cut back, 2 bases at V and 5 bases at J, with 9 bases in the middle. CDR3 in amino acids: CASSLGLGETQYF. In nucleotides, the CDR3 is TGTGCCAGCAGTTTAGGACTGGGGGAGACCCAGTACTTC.

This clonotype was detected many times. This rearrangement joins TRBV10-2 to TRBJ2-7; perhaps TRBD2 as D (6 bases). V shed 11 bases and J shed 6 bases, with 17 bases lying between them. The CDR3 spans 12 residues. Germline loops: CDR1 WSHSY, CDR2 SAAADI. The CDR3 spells CALRAQGGEQYF. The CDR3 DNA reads TGCGCCCTCAGGGCCCAGGGAGGCGAGCAGTACTTC.

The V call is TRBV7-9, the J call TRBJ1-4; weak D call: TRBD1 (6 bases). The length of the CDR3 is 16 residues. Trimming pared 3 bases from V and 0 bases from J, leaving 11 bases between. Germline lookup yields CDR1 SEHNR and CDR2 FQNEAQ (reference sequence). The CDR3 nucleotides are TGTGCCAGCAGCTTGGGACACCTATCAACTAATGAAAAACTGTTTTTT. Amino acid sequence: CASSLGHLSTNEKLFF.

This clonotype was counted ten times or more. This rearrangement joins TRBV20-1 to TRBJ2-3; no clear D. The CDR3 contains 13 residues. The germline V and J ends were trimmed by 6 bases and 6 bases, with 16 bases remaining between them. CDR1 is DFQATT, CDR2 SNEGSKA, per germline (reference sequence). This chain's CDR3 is CSANLYPSDTQYF. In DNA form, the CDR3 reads TGCAGTGCCAACCTCTACCCTTCCGATACGCAGTATTTT.

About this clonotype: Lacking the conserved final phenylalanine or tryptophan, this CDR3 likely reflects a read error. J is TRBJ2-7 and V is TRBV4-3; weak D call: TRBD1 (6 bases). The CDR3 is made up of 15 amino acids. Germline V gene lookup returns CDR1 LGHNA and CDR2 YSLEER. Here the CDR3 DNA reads TGCGCCCGCAGCCAAGGAGGAGGCCAGGGGCACGAGCAGTACCTC. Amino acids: CARSQGGGQGHEQYL.

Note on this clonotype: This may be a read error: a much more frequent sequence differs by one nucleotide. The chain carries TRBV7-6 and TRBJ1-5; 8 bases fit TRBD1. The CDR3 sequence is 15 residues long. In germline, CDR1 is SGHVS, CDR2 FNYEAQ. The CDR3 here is CASRPHWTGHQPQRF. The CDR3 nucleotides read TGTGCCAGCAGGCCCCATTGGACAGGGCATCAGCCCCAGCGTTTT.

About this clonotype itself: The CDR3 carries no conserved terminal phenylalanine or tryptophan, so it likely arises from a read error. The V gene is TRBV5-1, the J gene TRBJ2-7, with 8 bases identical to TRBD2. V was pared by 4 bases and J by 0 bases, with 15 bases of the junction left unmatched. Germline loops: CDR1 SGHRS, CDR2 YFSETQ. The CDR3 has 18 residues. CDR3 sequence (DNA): TGCGCCAGCAGCGGAGGCATTAACGGGAGGGCCGTCTCCTACGAGCAGTACCTC. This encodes CASSGGINGRAVSYEQYL.

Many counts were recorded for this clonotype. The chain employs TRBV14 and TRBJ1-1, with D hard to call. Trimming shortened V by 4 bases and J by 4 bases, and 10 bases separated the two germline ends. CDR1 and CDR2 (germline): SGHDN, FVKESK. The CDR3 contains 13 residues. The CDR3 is CASSRDMATEAFF. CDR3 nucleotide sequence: TGTGCCAGCAGCCGTGATATGGCCACTGAAGCTTTCTTT. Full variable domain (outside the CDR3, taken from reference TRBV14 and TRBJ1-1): EAGVTQFPSHSVIEKGQTVTLRCDPISGHDNLYWYRRVMGKEIKFLLHFVKESKQDESGMPNNRFLAERTGGTYSTLKVQPAELEDSGVYFCASSRDMATEAFFGQGTRLTVV.